This TCR beta chain comes out of a study of blood T cell repertoires in COVID-19. The table came from immunoSEQ multiplex PCR; TCRdb's copy has only in-frame clones and leaves some out. The table includes 55,000 to 65,000 clones, about 81% detected once. Germline V gene sequence: CDR1 LNHNV, CDR2 YYDKDF (reference sequence). CDR3 length equals 17 residues. The J segment lost 3 bases and the V segment lost 0 bases, leaving 11 bases of the junction unmatched. The gene calls are TRBV15 and TRBJ2-7; the match to TRBD2 covers 7 bases. The sample was peripheral blood. This clonotype originated in a human donor in a cohort sampled during active COVID-19. As DNA, the CDR3 is TGTGCCACCAGCAGAGAAGGTACGGGAGCGGGGATCTACGAGCAGTACTTC. This codes for CATSREGTGAGIYEQYF.